Following are 15 T cell receptor beta chains from one sample sequenced in a study of cytomegalovirus exposure and HLA in healthy donors. In the PCR, 60 Vbeta and 13 Jbeta primers were used. Repertoires were generated with immunoSEQ multiplex PCR, while TCRdb's copy carries only in-frame clones and drops some. This sample has just over 150,000 clones, with 65% to 80% found just once. The material sequenced was PBMCs. Receptor source: a female donor in good health and CMV-seronegative.

On this clone itself: Other DNA sequences in this sample translate to the same CDR3. This sequence joins TRBV7-9 and TRBJ2-7; D gene unclear. Trimming took off 5 bases at V and 3 bases at J, with 5 bases between the two ends. The CDR3 runs 11 residues. Germline CDR1 reads SEHNR; CDR2 reads FQNEAQ (reference sequence). This CDR3 reads CASSPGYEQYF. For the CDR3, the DNA is TGTGCCAGCAGCCCCGGCTACGAGCAGTACTTC.

The J gene is TRBJ2-6, the V gene TRBV5-1; 9 bases are a match to TRBD1. Germline CDR1 reads SGHRS; CDR2 reads YFSETQ. The CDR3 sequence is 18 residues long. J gave up 2 bases and V 4 bases, and 10 bases lay outside the gene matches. The CDR3 DNA follows: TGCGCCAGCAGCGCCTTACAGGGACAGGGACCTGGGGCCAACGTCCTGACTTTC. Translating gives CASSALQGQGPGANVLTF.

This chain joins TRBV7-2 and TRBJ2-1; perhaps TRBD2 as D (6 bases). The V gene's germline CDR1 is SGHTA and CDR2 FQGNSA. V lost 5 bases and J lost 12, with 14 bases in between. The length of the CDR3 is 12 residues. The chain's CDR3 is CASSHQEGLQFF. The CDR3 DNA reads TGTGCCAGCAGCCACCAGGAGGGGTTGCAGTTCTTC.

The V gene is TRBV10-2, the J gene TRBJ2-5; 8 nucleotides line up with TRBD2. CDR1 WSHSY and CDR2 SAAADI come from the germline V gene. The CDR3 contains 15 residues. With 8 bases clipped from V and 4 bases from J, the junction kept 12 bases outside the gene matches. CDR3 residues: CASFHGGAGVETQYF. The CDR3 coding sequence is TGCGCCAGCTTCCACGGGGGGGCGGGGGTAGAGACCCAGTACTTC.

The V and J genes are TRBV5-1 and TRBJ2-1; 7 positions match TRBD2. The CDR3 has 16 residues. V dropped 3 bases and J dropped 6; count of bases not matched to a gene: 12. CDR1 is SGHRS and CDR2 is YFSETQ in the germline V gene. Written as DNA, the CDR3 is TGCGCCAGCAGCTCGCCTACTGGGGGGGGAGTCAATGAGCAGTTCTTC. Translated: CASSSPTGGGVNEQFF.

As to this clone: Distinct nucleotide sequences in the sample also encode this CDR3. The V gene is TRBV5-1, the J gene TRBJ2-3; 8 positions agree with TRBD2. The CDR3 runs to 16 residues. V trimming: 0 bases; J trimming: 3 bases; junction bases outside the gene matches: 6. Germline-derived CDR1 and CDR2 are SGHRS and YFSETQ. This chain's CDR3 is CASSLEPGGGTDTQYF. CDR3 DNA: TGCGCCAGCAGCTTGGAACCCGGGGGGGGGACAGATACGCAGTATTTT.

This chain links TRBV29-1 with TRBJ2-7, with D tentatively TRBD1 (5 bases). The CDR3 spans 11 residues. Germline values: CDR1 SQVTM, CDR2 ANQGSEA. Written as DNA, the CDR3 is TGCAGTGGTTTCAGGGATTCCGGGCAGTACTTC. This codes for CSGFRDSGQYF.

This clone was seen only a few times. CDR3 bases: TGTGCCTCCCCCCAAGGAAACACCATATATTTT. Its translation: CASPQGNTIYF. The chain carries TRBV19 and TRBJ1-3; D uncertain. Trimming cost V 11 bases and J 4 bases, with 9 bases left between them. This CDR3 comprises 11 residues. The germline CDR1 and CDR2 sequences are LNHDA and SQIVND (reference sequence).

The chain uses TRBV15 and TRBJ2-7; TRBD1 matches at 9 bases. The V and J ends lost 5 bases and 2 bases, in that order; junction bases with no gene match: 4. Germline lookup yields CDR1 LNHNV and CDR2 YYDKDF (reference sequence). The CDR3 length is 14 residues. CDR3 DNA: TGTGCCACCAGCCGGGACAGGGTTACCTACGAGCAGTACTTC. It codes for CATSRDRVTYEQYF.

This rearrangement joins TRBV29-1 to TRBJ2-5, with 9 bases fitting TRBD1. The J segment lost 5 bases and the V segment lost 6 bases, leaving 4 bases of the junction unmatched. This CDR3 is 12 amino acids long. Germline lookup yields CDR1 SQVTM and CDR2 ANQGSEA. CDR3 residues: CSVQGAGETQYF. CDR3 sequence (DNA): TGCAGCGTACAGGGGGCTGGGGAGACCCAGTACTTC.

The chain couples TRBV6-4 to TRBJ2-5; TRBD2 aligns across 7 bases. V lost 5 bases to trimming and J lost 0 bases; unmatched junction nucleotides: 6. Germline V gene lookup returns CDR1 MRHNA and CDR2 SNTAGT. The CDR3 spans 15 residues. The CDR3 protein is CASSRDYNNQETQYF. Written as DNA, the CDR3 is TGTGCCAGCAGTAGGGACTATAACAACCAAGAGACCCAGTACTTC.

The V call is TRBV30, the J call TRBJ1-4, with TRBD1 matching 11 bases. There are 15 residues in the CDR3. Trimming removed 4 bases from V and 8 bases from J; junction bases left unmatched: 9. The germline gives CDR1 GTSNPN, CDR2 SVGIG (reference sequence). CDR3 DNA sequence: TGTGCCTGGACACAATTTGGACAGGGGGCAGAAAAACTGTTTTTT. Amino acids: CAWTQFGQGAEKLFF. Combining the CDR3 with reference TRBV30 and TRBJ1-4 gives the whole variable domain SQTIHQWPATLVQPVGSPLSLECTVEGTSNPNLYWYRQAAGRGLQLLFYSVGIGQISSEVPQNLSASRPQDRQFILSSKKLLLSDSGFYLCAWTQFGQGAEKLFFGSGTQLSVL.

This chain joins TRBV28 and TRBJ1-1; the match to TRBD1 covers 7 bases. The trim removed 2 bases at V and 12 bases at J, leaving 6 bases unmatched. This CDR3 has 12 residues. Per germline, CDR1 MDHEN and CDR2 SYDVKM. This chain's CDR3 is CASSLTSGGPFF. The CDR3 coding sequence is TGTGCCAGCAGTTTAACGTCAGGGGGGCCTTTCTTT.

This chain links TRBV6-5 with TRBJ1-1, with 7 positions matching TRBD1. CDR3 length equals 15 residues. Germline V gene sequence: CDR1 MNHEY, CDR2 SVGAGI. V shed 0 bases and J 5 bases; nucleotides not matched to a gene: 6. The CDR3: CASSYSGRGWTEAFF. CDR3 nucleotide sequence: TGTGCCAGCAGTTACTCTGGCAGGGGGTGGACTGAAGCTTTCTTT.

The chain combines TRBV6-5 with TRBJ1-6; the match to TRBD1 covers 7 bases. J was trimmed by 7 bases and V by 7 bases; bases with no gene match: 7. The CDR3 extends over 14 amino acids. Germline lookup yields CDR1 MNHEY and CDR2 SVGAGI. In nucleotides, the CDR3 is TGTGCCAGCACTTTGGGACAGAGGAATTCACCCCTCCACTTT. It yields the protein CASTLGQRNSPLHF.